These 12 T cell receptor gamma chains were all obtained from the same sample, sequenced in a study of gamma delta lymphoproliferative disorders and STAT genes. Sequencing used genomic DNA taken from PBMCs of patients and controls. TCRdb fed the multiplex PCR reads to CATT. Seen here are several hundred gamma-chain clones, over 9% observed once, and the top ten hold approximately 23%. Sequences were obtained from blood. These receptors all come from a human donor in good health.

By its share, this clone is large (0.1 to 1%). The chain links TRGV5 to TRGJ1 or TRGJ2. Because TCRdb records no J gene, it was assigned here through a match of the DNA to germline. The CDR3 extends over 12 amino acids. The V gene's germline CDR1 is VINAFY and CDR2 YDVSNSKD. Losses at the gene ends were 0 bases for V and 5 bases for J; bases not matched to a gene: 1. The CDR3 protein is CATWDRHYKKLF. The CDR3 region has the DNA TGTGCCACCTGGGACAGGCATTATAAGAAACTCTTT.

By share of the sample, this clone is medium-sized (0.01 to 0.1%). The J gene is TRGJ1 or TRGJ2, the V gene TRGV8. The J gene is absent in TCRdb and was assigned here via DNA matching to germline. Germline CDR1 reads VENAVY; CDR2 reads YDSYNSRV. Trimming took 2 bases from V and 2 from J; bases not matched to a gene: 3. CDR3 size: 13 residues. CDR3 residues: CATWDTHYYKKLF. As DNA, the CDR3 is TGTGCCACCTGGGATACCCATTATTATAAGAAACTCTTT.

This clone counts as medium-sized (0.01 to 0.1%). The chain has TRGV3 and TRGJ1 or TRGJ2. TCRdb is silent on the J gene; assignment here came from matching the DNA to germline. Germline V gene sequence: CDR1 VTNTFY, CDR2 YDVSTARD (reference sequence). This CDR3 contains 12 residues. The ends lost 2 bases at V and 7 bases at J; junction bases unmatched: 5. CDR3 in amino acids: CATWDTIYKKLF. The CDR3 DNA is TGTGCCACCTGGGACACTATATATAAGAAACTCTTT.

This clone is judged medium-sized. This chain joins TRGV2 and TRGJ1 or TRGJ2. TCRdb does not report a J gene; here it was assigned by matching the DNA to germline references. The CDR3 has 12 residues. Germline V gene sequence: CDR1 EGSNGY, CDR2 YDSYNSKV. The V and J ends lost 0 bases and 8 bases, in that order; junction bases with no gene match: 4. The chain's CDR3 is CATWDGPDKKLF. The DNA for the CDR3 is TGTGCCACCTGGGACGGGCCTGATAAGAAACTCTTT.

Relative to its sample, this clone is medium-sized. The chain couples TRGV11 to TRGJ1 or TRGJ2. The J gene is absent in TCRdb and was assigned here via DNA matching to germline. TRGV11 is placed among ORFs of uncertain function. The junction had 5 bases not matched to a gene; V was cut back by 0 bases and J by 0 bases. The CDR3 is 16 residues long. CDR3 in DNA: TGTGCCTGCTGGATTAGGCACCCGGAGAATTATTATAAGAAACTCTTT. Translating gives CACWIRHPENYYKKLF.

This clone is large. The V and J genes are TRGV10 and TRGJP1. Matching the DNA to germline supplied the J gene, which TCRdb does not give. TRGV10 counts as an open reading frame of uncertain function. The CDR3 has 17 residues. V trimming: 8 bases; J trimming: 2 bases; junction bases outside the gene matches: 15. The CDR3 sequence is CAAWDPPPSTTGWFKIF. In nucleotides, the CDR3 is TGTGCTGCGTGGGATCCCCCCCCATCGACCACTGGTTGGTTCAAGATATTT.

By proportion, this clone is large. An end of the junction does not agree with germline; a read error may underlie this. This chain joins TRGV8 and TRGJP1. Here the J gene was assigned by germline matching of the DNA, as TCRdb has none. This CDR3 has 9 amino acids. From germline, CDR1 is VENAVY and CDR2 YDSYNSRV. The CDR3 here is CTTGWFKIF. The CDR3 DNA reads TGCACCACTGGTTGGTTCAAGATATTT.

This clone is medium-sized in the sample. The V gene is TRGV4, the J gene TRGJ1 or TRGJ2. Since TCRdb gives no J gene, matching the DNA to germline was used here to assign it. Losses at the gene ends were 4 bases for V and 4 bases for J; bases not matched to a gene: 10. This CDR3 is built from 14 residues. CDR1 is EGSTGY and CDR2 is YDSYTSSV in the germline V gene. The CDR3 protein is CATWDGRLYYKKLF. The CDR3 DNA sequence: TGTGCCACCTGGGACGGGAGGTTATATTATAAGAAACTCTTT.

A few counts support this clone. The TCRdb protein, from a much larger clone, departs from this DNA's translation at residue 7, likely by read error; the protein shown derives from the DNA. The chain uses TRGV2 and TRGJ1 or TRGJ2. The J gene, missing from TCRdb, was assigned here through DNA to germline matching. The CDR3 totals 14 residues. Per germline, CDR1 EGSNGY and CDR2 YDSYNSKV. The trim removed 0 bases at V and 6 bases at J, leaving 8 bases unmatched. The CDR3 here is CATWDGPFGYKKLF. The CDR3 nucleotides read TGTGCCACCTGGGACGGGCCCTTTGGTTATAAGAAACTCTTT.

This clone is labeled as medium-sized (0.01 to 0.1%). The V and J genes are TRGV8 and TRGJ1 or TRGJ2. The J gene, absent from TCRdb, was called here by matching the DNA to germline. The CDR3 has 13 residues. The ends lost 3 bases at V and 3 bases at J; junction bases unmatched: 5. The V gene's germline CDR1 is VENAVY and CDR2 YDSYNSRV. As DNA, the CDR3 is TGTGCCACCTGGGATCTCCGTTATTATAAGAAACTCTTT. It codes for CATWDLRYYKKLF.

By share of the sample, this clone is medium-sized. The chain uses TRGV2 and TRGJ1 or TRGJ2. The J gene is absent in TCRdb and was assigned here via DNA matching to germline. Germline CDR1 EGSNGY, CDR2 YDSYNSKV. The CDR3 runs 13 residues. The V segment lost 0 bases and the J segment 5 bases; nucleotides outside the gene matches: 4. The CDR3 nucleotides read TGTGCCACCTGGGACGGGGCACATTATAAGAAACTCTTT. Translation gives CATWDGAHYKKLF.

This clone was seen only a few times. The DNA is omitted, as the CDR3 cannot be located on it reliably, and the CDR3 follows TCRdb's listing. The V gene is TRGV11, but the J gene lacks a call. TRGV11 is labeled an ORF, and its function is uncertain. Including both end residues, the CDR3 is 15 amino acids long. This chain's CDR3 is CTTVPAGFFYYKKLF.